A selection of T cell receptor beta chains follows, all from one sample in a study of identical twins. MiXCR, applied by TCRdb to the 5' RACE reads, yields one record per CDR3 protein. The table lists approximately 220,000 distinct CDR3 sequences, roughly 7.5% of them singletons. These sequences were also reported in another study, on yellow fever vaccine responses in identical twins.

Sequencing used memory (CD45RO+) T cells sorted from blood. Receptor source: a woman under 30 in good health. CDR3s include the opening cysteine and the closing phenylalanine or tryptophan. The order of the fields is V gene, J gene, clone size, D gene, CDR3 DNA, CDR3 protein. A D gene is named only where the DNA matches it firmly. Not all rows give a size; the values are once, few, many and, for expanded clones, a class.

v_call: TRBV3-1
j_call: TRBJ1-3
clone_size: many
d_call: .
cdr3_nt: TGTGCCAGCAGCCAAGAGAATCGGCCCTCTGGAAACACCATATATTTT
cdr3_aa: CASSQENRPSGNTIYF

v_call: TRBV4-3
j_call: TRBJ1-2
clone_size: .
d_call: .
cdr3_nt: TGCGCCAGCAGCCAAACGGTGGGATCCCGGGGCTACACCTTC
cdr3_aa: CASSQTVGSRGYTF

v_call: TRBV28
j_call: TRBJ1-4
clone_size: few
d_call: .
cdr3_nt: TGTGCCAGCACCGGGGATACTAATGAAAAACTGTTTTTT
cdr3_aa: CASTGDTNEKLFF

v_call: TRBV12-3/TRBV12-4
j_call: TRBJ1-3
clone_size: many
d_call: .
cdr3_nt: TGTGCCAGCAGTCCAGGGGCCTCTGGAAACACCATATATTTT
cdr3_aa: CASSPGASGNTIYF

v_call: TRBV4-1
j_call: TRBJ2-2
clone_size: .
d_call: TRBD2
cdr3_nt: TGCGCCAGCAGCCAAGCTGGACTAGCGGGGGCGAACACCGGGGAGCTGTTTTTT
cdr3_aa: CASSQAGLAGANTGELFF

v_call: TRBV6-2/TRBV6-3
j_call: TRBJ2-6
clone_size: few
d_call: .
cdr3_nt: TGTGCCAGCAGTTACTCGGAGGGTAGTGGGGCCAACGTCCTGACTTTC
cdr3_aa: CASSYSEGSGANVLTF

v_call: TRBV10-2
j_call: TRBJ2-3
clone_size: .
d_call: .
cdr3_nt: TGCGCCAGCAGTGAGGACCGCCAGAGATCAGATACGCAGTATTTT
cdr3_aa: CASSEDRQRSDTQYF

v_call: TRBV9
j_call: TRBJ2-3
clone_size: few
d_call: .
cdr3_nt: TGTGCCAGCAGCGTCCTGGGACTTTCAGATACGCAGTATTTT
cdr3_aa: CASSVLGLSDTQYF

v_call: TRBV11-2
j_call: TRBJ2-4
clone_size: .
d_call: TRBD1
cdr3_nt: TGTGCCAGCAGCTTAGTGGGACAGGGAGGATTAGCCAAAAACATTCAGTACTTC
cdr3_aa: CASSLVGQGGLAKNIQYF

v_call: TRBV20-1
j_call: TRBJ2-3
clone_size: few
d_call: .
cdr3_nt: TGCAGTGCTACACCTGGACAGAACACGCAGTATTTT
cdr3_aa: CSATPGQNTQYF

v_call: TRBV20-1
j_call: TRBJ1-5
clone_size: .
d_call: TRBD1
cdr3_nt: TGCAGTGCTAGGTACAGGGGATACAATCAGCCCCAGCATTTT
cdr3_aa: CSARYRGYNQPQHF

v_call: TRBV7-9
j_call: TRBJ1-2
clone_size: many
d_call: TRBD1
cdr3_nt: TGTGCCAGCAGCTTACAGGGGGGCGCCATTTTTGGCTACACCTTC
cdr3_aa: CASSLQGGAIFGYTF

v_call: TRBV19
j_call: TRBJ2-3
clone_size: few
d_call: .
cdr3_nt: TGTGCCACCAGGGTTATGGGCACAGATACGCAGTATTTT
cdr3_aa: CATRVMGTDTQYF

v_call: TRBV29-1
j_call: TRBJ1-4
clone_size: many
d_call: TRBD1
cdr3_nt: TGCAGCGCCCGGACAGGCCCCGGAGAAAAACTGTTTTTT
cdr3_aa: CSARTGPGEKLFF

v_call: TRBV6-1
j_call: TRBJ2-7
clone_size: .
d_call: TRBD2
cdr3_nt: TGTGCCAGCAGTGAGGAGGTAGCGGGGTCCTACGAGCAGTACTTC
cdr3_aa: CASSEEVAGSYEQYF

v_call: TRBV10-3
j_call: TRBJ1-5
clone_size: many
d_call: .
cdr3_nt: TGTGCCATCAGTGTGATGGCAGGGGACGATCAGCCCCAGCATTTT
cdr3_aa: CAISVMAGDDQPQHF

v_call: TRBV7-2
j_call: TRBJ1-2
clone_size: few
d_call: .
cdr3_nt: TGTGCCAGCAGCTTAAGGTGGGAGGGAAAGGGCTACACCTTC
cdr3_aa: CASSLRWEGKGYTF

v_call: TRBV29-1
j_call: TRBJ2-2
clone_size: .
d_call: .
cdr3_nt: TGCAGCGTTGAAAAAGGGACACAGAACACCGGGGAGCTGTTTTTT
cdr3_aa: CSVEKGTQNTGELFF

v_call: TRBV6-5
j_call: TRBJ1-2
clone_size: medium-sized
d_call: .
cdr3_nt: TGTGCCAGCAGTTACTCGGGTCTATCCGGGACCATTAACTATGGCTACACCTTC
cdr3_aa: CASSYSGLSGTINYGYTF

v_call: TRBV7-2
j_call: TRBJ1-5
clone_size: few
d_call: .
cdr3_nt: TGTGCCAGCAGCCCCCCTAGCTACAATCAGCCCCAGCATTTT
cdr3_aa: CASSPPSYNQPQHF

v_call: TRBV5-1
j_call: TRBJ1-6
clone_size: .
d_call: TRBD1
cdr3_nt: TGCGCCAGCAGAACGACAGGGTGGGGATCACCCCTCCACTTT
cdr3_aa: CASRTTGWGSPLHF

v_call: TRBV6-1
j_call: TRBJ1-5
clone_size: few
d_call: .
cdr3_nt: TGTGCCAGCAGTGAATCCAGCTATCAGCCCCAGCATTTT
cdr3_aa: CASSESSYQPQHF

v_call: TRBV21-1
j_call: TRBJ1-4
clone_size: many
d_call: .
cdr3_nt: TGTGCCAGCAGCAAAGTAAAGCGGCCGTATGAAAAACTGTTTTTT
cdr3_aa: CASSKVKRPYEKLFF

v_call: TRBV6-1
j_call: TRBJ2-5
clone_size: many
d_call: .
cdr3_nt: TGTGCCAGCGGCCAGGGTGGGGCAGAGACCCAGTACTTC
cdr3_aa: CASGQGGAETQYF

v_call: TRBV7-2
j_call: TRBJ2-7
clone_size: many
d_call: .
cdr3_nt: TGTGCCAGCAGCTTAGTTGGCAGGGTCTACGAGCAGTACTTC
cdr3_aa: CASSLVGRVYEQYF

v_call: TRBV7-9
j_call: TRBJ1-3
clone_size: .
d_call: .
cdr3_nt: TGTGCCAGCATGGGCAGGGCTTCTGGAAACACCATATATTTT
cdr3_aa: CASMGRASGNTIYF

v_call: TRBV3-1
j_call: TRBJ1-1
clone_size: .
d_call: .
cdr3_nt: TGTGCCAGCAGCCGGGGGACAACCGAAGCTTTCTTT
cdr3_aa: CASSRGTTEAFF

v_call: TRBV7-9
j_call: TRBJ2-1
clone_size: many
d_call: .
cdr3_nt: TGTGCCACCTCGACGGATTTAAGCTCCTACAATGAGCAGTTCTTC
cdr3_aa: CATSTDLSSYNEQFF

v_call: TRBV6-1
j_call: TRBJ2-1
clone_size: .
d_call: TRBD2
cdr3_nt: TGTGCCAGCGGTGGGGGACTAGCGGCTTACAATGAGCAGTTCTTC
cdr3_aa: CASGGGLAAYNEQFF

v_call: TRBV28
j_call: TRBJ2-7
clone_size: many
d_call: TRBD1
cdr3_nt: TGTGCCAGCAAAACGCCGGGACAGGGGCCTTACGAGCAGTACTTC
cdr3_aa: CASKTPGQGPYEQYF

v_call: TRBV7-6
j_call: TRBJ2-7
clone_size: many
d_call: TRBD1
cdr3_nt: TGTGCCAGCAGCTTAGGCCCAGCCGGGACAGACTCCTACTACGAGCAGTACTTC
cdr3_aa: CASSLGPAGTDSYYEQYF

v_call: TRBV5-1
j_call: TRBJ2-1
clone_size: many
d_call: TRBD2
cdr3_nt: TGCGCCAGCAGCAGTAGCGGGGCCCTTCAGGGCAATGAGCAGTTCTTC
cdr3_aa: CASSSSGALQGNEQFF

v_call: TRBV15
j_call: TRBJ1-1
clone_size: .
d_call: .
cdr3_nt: TGTGCCACCAGCAGAGATCTCCCCCGGACAGCAAACACTGAAGCTTTCTTT
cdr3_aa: CATSRDLPRTANTEAFF

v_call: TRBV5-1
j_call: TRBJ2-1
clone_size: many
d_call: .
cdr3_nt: TGCGCCAGCAGCCCGGAGGGGGGCCATGAGCAGTTCTTC
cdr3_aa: CASSPEGGHEQFF

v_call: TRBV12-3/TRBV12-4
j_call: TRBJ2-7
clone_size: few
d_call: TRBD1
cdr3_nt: TGTGCCAGCAGTTCGGACAGGGTTTCAGACGAGCAGTACTTC
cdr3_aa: CASSSDRVSDEQYF

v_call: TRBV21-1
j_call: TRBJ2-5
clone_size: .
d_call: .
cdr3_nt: TGTGCCAGCAGCGAAGGGGGGCAGGGCGGGGAACAAGAGACCCAGTACTTC
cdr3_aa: CASSEGGQGGEQETQYF